A selection of T cell receptor beta chains follows, all from one sample in a study of T-cell reconstitution after alpha-beta-depleted transplantation in children. TCRdb called the PCR reads again in MiXCR, with one record for every CDR3 protein. The sample lists hundreds of thousands of distinct CDR3 sequences; about 15% were seen once. Sequencing was performed on PBMCs from the stem cell graft donor, taken from the stem cell graft. The receptor source for this set is a human donor who donated a stem cell graft to a child with acute myeloid leukemia. Both conserved end residues are part of each CDR3. A D gene is named only where the DNA matches it firmly. Size values are once, few and many counts, or a class for expanded clones, and some rows have none.

abundance: many; j_gene: TRBJ2-7; d_gene: NA; v_gene: TRBV27; CDR3aa: CASSSYDQQGGPEEQYF; CDR3nt: TGTGCCAGCAGTTCGTATGACCAACAGGGAGGTCCGGAGGAGCAGTACTTC
abundance: NA; j_gene: TRBJ1-5; d_gene: NA; v_gene: TRBV11-2; CDR3aa: CASSLEFWGRGVNQPQHF; CDR3nt: TGTGCCAGCAGCTTAGAATTTTGGGGCCGGGGGGTAAATCAGCCCCAGCATTTT
abundance: many; j_gene: TRBJ2-1; d_gene: NA; v_gene: TRBV27; CDR3aa: CASSWHRQGGNEQFF; CDR3nt: TGTGCCAGCAGTTGGCACAGGCAGGGCGGCAATGAGCAGTTCTTC
abundance: NA; j_gene: TRBJ2-1; d_gene: NA; v_gene: TRBV7-2; CDR3aa: CASSLGGGGPYNEQFF; CDR3nt: TGTGCCAGCAGCTTAGGAGGTGGGGGGCCCTACAATGAGCAGTTCTTC
abundance: NA; j_gene: TRBJ2-5; d_gene: NA; v_gene: TRBV6-6; CDR3aa: CASSFRAQETQYF; CDR3nt: TGTGCCAGCAGTTTCCGGGCGCAAGAGACCCAGTACTTC
abundance: NA; j_gene: TRBJ2-2; d_gene: TRBD2; v_gene: TRBV15; CDR3aa: CATSRVGEGGELFF; CDR3nt: TGTGCCACCAGCAGAGTAGGGGAGGGCGGGGAGCTGTTTTTT
abundance: NA; j_gene: TRBJ2-6; d_gene: NA; v_gene: TRBV20-1; CDR3aa: CSGAHSGANVLTF; CDR3nt: TGCTCCGGGGCACACTCTGGGGCCAACGTCCTGACTTTC
abundance: NA; j_gene: TRBJ2-4; d_gene: NA; v_gene: TRBV6-1; CDR3aa: CASSPPGPVQTIAKNIQYF; CDR3nt: TGTGCCAGCAGCCCGCCGGGTCCCGTCCAGACTATAGCCAAAAACATTCAGTACTTC
abundance: few; j_gene: TRBJ2-5; d_gene: NA; v_gene: TRBV15; CDR3aa: CATSSSGRSQETQYF; CDR3nt: TGTGCCACCAGCTCCTCGGGACGGAGTCAAGAGACCCAGTACTTC
abundance: many; j_gene: TRBJ2-7; d_gene: NA; v_gene: TRBV29-1; CDR3aa: CSVELSAPYEQYF; CDR3nt: TGCAGCGTTGAATTGTCTGCCCCCTACGAGCAGTACTTC
abundance: many; j_gene: TRBJ1-5; d_gene: NA; v_gene: TRBV12-3/TRBV12-4; CDR3aa: CASSFYSVNQPQHF; CDR3nt: TGTGCCAGCAGTTTCTACAGCGTCAATCAGCCCCAGCATTTT
abundance: many; j_gene: TRBJ1-2; d_gene: NA; v_gene: TRBV20-1; CDR3aa: CSARALGRDLYGYTF; CDR3nt: TGCAGTGCTAGAGCCTTAGGCCGGGACCTCTATGGCTACACCTTC
abundance: NA; j_gene: TRBJ2-1; d_gene: TRBD1; v_gene: TRBV7-8; CDR3aa: CASSFQGARDNEQFF; CDR3nt: TGTGCCAGCAGCTTCCAGGGGGCGCGTGACAATGAGCAGTTCTTC
abundance: many; j_gene: TRBJ2-2; d_gene: NA; v_gene: TRBV20-1; CDR3aa: CSASWAGELFF; CDR3nt: TGCAGTGCTAGTTGGGCCGGGGAGCTGTTTTTT
abundance: NA; j_gene: TRBJ1-5; d_gene: NA; v_gene: TRBV12-3/TRBV12-4; CDR3aa: CASSPLGGKGQPQHF; CDR3nt: TGTGCCAGCAGTCCCCTGGGGGGGAAGGGACAGCCCCAGCATTTT
abundance: NA; j_gene: TRBJ1-2; d_gene: TRBD1; v_gene: TRBV6-4; CDR3aa: CASTLRTAPGGRNYGYTF; CDR3nt: TGTGCCAGCACACTCAGAACGGCACCAGGGGGGAGGAACTATGGCTACACCTTC
abundance: many; j_gene: TRBJ2-7; d_gene: TRBD2; v_gene: TRBV20-1; CDR3aa: CSAPQRGGYEQYF; CDR3nt: TGCAGTGCCCCACAGCGGGGGGGATACGAGCAGTACTTC
abundance: NA; j_gene: TRBJ2-3; d_gene: NA; v_gene: TRBV25-1; CDR3aa: CASSAQYGATDTQYF; CDR3nt: TGTGCCAGCAGTGCCCAATACGGGGCCACGGATACGCAGTATTTT
abundance: few; j_gene: TRBJ2-7; d_gene: NA; v_gene: TRBV7-9; CDR3aa: CASSPRVAYEQYF; CDR3nt: TGTGCCAGCAGCCCGAGGGTGGCATACGAGCAGTACTTC
abundance: many; j_gene: TRBJ2-7; d_gene: NA; v_gene: TRBV7-9; CDR3aa: CASSLVSPYEQYF; CDR3nt: TGTGCCAGCAGCTTAGTCAGTCCCTACGAGCAGTACTTC
abundance: NA; j_gene: TRBJ1-4; d_gene: TRBD1; v_gene: TRBV19; CDR3aa: CASSMWTGVEKLFF; CDR3nt: TGTGCCAGTAGTATGTGGACAGGGGTGGAAAAACTGTTTTTT
abundance: NA; j_gene: TRBJ2-7; d_gene: NA; v_gene: TRBV6-6; CDR3aa: CASSHGLSYEQYF; CDR3nt: TGTGCCAGCAGCCACGGACTTAGCTACGAGCAGTACTTC
abundance: many; j_gene: TRBJ1-5; d_gene: NA; v_gene: TRBV9; CDR3aa: CASSVGSSNQPQHF; CDR3nt: TGTGCCAGCAGCGTAGGTTCGAGCAATCAGCCCCAGCATTTT
abundance: many; j_gene: TRBJ1-1; d_gene: NA; v_gene: TRBV20-1; CDR3aa: CSARVTPFPMNTEAFF; CDR3nt: TGCAGTGCTAGGGTGACACCTTTCCCTATGAACACTGAAGCTTTCTTT
abundance: many; j_gene: TRBJ1-3; d_gene: NA; v_gene: TRBV12-3/TRBV12-4; CDR3aa: CASSRGPGNTIYF; CDR3nt: TGTGCCAGCAGCCGCGGACCTGGAAACACCATATATTTT
abundance: many; j_gene: TRBJ2-7; d_gene: NA; v_gene: TRBV5-5; CDR3aa: CASSLTGWYEQYF; CDR3nt: TGTGCCAGCAGCTTGACAGGGTGGTACGAGCAGTACTTC
abundance: NA; j_gene: TRBJ2-1; d_gene: TRBD1; v_gene: TRBV20-1; CDR3aa: CSARSGGAPNEQFF; CDR3nt: TGCAGTGCTAGATCAGGGGGAGCCCCCAATGAGCAGTTCTTC
abundance: NA; j_gene: TRBJ2-2; d_gene: NA; v_gene: TRBV20-1; CDR3aa: CSASPGQQNTGELFF; CDR3nt: TGCAGTGCCTCGCCGGGACAACAGAACACCGGGGAGCTGTTTTTT
abundance: few; j_gene: TRBJ1-4; d_gene: NA; v_gene: TRBV11-2; CDR3aa: CASSLDLIGDGEKLFF; CDR3nt: TGTGCCAGCAGCTTAGATCTGATTGGAGACGGTGAAAAACTGTTTTTT
abundance: many; j_gene: TRBJ1-1; d_gene: NA; v_gene: TRBV20-1; CDR3aa: CSARDPGSGTEAFF; CDR3nt: TGCAGTGCTAGAGATCCGGGGTCGGGCACTGAAGCTTTCTTT
abundance: NA; j_gene: TRBJ1-2; d_gene: NA; v_gene: TRBV20-1; CDR3aa: CGGVSYGYTF; CDR3nt: TGCGGGGGGGTCTCCTATGGCTACACCTTC
abundance: few; j_gene: TRBJ2-1; d_gene: NA; v_gene: TRBV29-1; CDR3aa: CRGGEPEGNEQFF; CDR3nt: TGCAGAGGGGGAGAGCCAGAGGGCAATGAGCAGTTCTTC
abundance: few; j_gene: TRBJ2-3; d_gene: TRBD1; v_gene: TRBV2; CDR3aa: CASSWAGGAVDTQYF; CDR3nt: TGTGCCAGCAGTTGGGCAGGGGGCGCGGTAGATACGCAGTATTTT
abundance: NA; j_gene: TRBJ2-5; d_gene: TRBD2; v_gene: TRBV3-1; CDR3aa: CAISSSNFGGGGQETQYF; CDR3nt: TGTGCCATCAGTTCGAGTAATTTTGGCGGGGGGGGTCAAGAGACCCAGTACTTC
abundance: few; j_gene: TRBJ2-1; d_gene: TRBD2; v_gene: TRBV20-1; CDR3aa: CSARPVRLAGGRNEQFF; CDR3nt: TGCAGTGCTAGACCCGTACGACTAGCGGGGGGGCGGAATGAGCAGTTCTTC
abundance: many; j_gene: TRBJ1-1; d_gene: NA; v_gene: TRBV20-1; CDR3aa: CSARYPGFTEAFF; CDR3nt: TGCAGTGCTAGGTATCCGGGGTTTACTGAAGCTTTCTTT
abundance: NA; j_gene: TRBJ2-5; d_gene: NA; v_gene: TRBV20-1; CDR3aa: CSARVGGLETRYF; CDR3nt: TGCAGTGCTAGAGTGGGGGGCCTGGAGACCCGGTACTTC
abundance: NA; j_gene: TRBJ1-6; d_gene: NA; v_gene: TRBV20-1; CDR3aa: CCARDVTGGRNSPLHF; CDR3nt: TGCTGTGCTAGAGATGTAACGGGGGGCAGGAATTCACCCCTCCACTTT
abundance: many; j_gene: TRBJ1-5; d_gene: NA; v_gene: TRBV6-2/TRBV6-3; CDR3aa: CASSFGTPGTHSNQPQHF; CDR3nt: TGTGCCAGCAGCTTCGGGACTCCTGGGACCCATAGCAATCAGCCCCAGCATTTT
abundance: many; j_gene: TRBJ1-5; d_gene: NA; v_gene: TRBV20-1; CDR3aa: CSARGGQVNQPQHF; CDR3nt: TGCAGTGCTAGAGGGGGGCAGGTGAATCAGCCCCAGCATTTT
abundance: few; j_gene: TRBJ2-7; d_gene: TRBD2; v_gene: TRBV20-1; CDR3aa: CSARFYKDLAGLHEQYF; CDR3nt: TGCAGTGCTAGATTTTATAAAGATCTAGCGGGGCTCCACGAGCAGTACTTC
abundance: NA; j_gene: TRBJ2-7; d_gene: NA; v_gene: TRBV10-3; CDR3aa: CAISERGSWEQYF; CDR3nt: TGTGCCATCAGTGAACGAGGGTCGTGGGAGCAGTACTTC
abundance: many; j_gene: TRBJ2-1; d_gene: TRBD2; v_gene: TRBV20-1; CDR3aa: CSAWGSGDQSSYNEQFF; CDR3nt: TGCAGTGCCTGGGGTAGCGGGGATCAAAGCTCCTACAATGAGCAGTTCTTC
abundance: NA; j_gene: TRBJ2-6; d_gene: NA; v_gene: TRBV27; CDR3aa: CASSLRDKSSGANVLTF; CDR3nt: TGTGCCAGCAGTTTGCGGGACAAAAGCTCTGGGGCCAACGTCCTGACTTTC
abundance: many; j_gene: TRBJ1-1; d_gene: NA; v_gene: TRBV29-1; CDR3aa: CSVGLRATEAFF; CDR3nt: TGCAGCGTGGGACTAAGGGCCACTGAAGCTTTCTTT
abundance: many; j_gene: TRBJ2-7; d_gene: TRBD2; v_gene: TRBV5-6; CDR3aa: CASSLELAGISYEQYF; CDR3nt: TGTGCCAGCAGCTTGGAACTAGCGGGCATCTCCTACGAGCAGTACTTC
abundance: NA; j_gene: TRBJ1-5; d_gene: TRBD1; v_gene: TRBV5-1; CDR3aa: CASSLDRGGRPQHF; CDR3nt: TGCGCCAGCAGCCTTGACAGGGGAGGGAGGCCCCAGCATTTT
abundance: many; j_gene: TRBJ2-1; d_gene: NA; v_gene: TRBV6-5; CDR3aa: CASSYSGVGGYNEQFF; CDR3nt: TGTGCCAGCAGTTACTCAGGGGTCGGGGGTTACAATGAGCAGTTCTTC
abundance: NA; j_gene: TRBJ2-1; d_gene: TRBD2; v_gene: TRBV28; CDR3aa: CASSLNFGIAGGSTMNEQFF; CDR3nt: TGTGCCAGCAGTTTAAATTTTGGTATAGCGGGGGGCTCAACAATGAATGAGCAGTTCTTC
abundance: NA; j_gene: TRBJ2-3; d_gene: NA; v_gene: TRBV11-2; CDR3aa: CASSFRGSGLRTDTQYF; CDR3nt: TGTGCCAGCAGCTTTAGGGGCTCGGGACTTCGCACAGATACGCAGTATTTT
abundance: few; j_gene: TRBJ1-1; d_gene: TRBD1; v_gene: TRBV9; CDR3aa: CASSERQGIMNTEAFF; CDR3nt: TGTGCCAGCAGCGAACGACAGGGGATAATGAACACTGAAGCTTTCTTT
abundance: many; j_gene: TRBJ2-5; d_gene: TRBD2; v_gene: TRBV7-2; CDR3aa: CASSLGTSGGQETQYF; CDR3nt: TGTGCCAGCAGCTTAGGGACTAGCGGGGGACAAGAGACCCAGTACTTC
abundance: many; j_gene: TRBJ2-7; d_gene: NA; v_gene: TRBV12-3/TRBV12-4; CDR3aa: CASSLNPSSYEQYF; CDR3nt: TGTGCCAGCAGTTTAAACCCGAGCTCCTACGAGCAGTACTTC